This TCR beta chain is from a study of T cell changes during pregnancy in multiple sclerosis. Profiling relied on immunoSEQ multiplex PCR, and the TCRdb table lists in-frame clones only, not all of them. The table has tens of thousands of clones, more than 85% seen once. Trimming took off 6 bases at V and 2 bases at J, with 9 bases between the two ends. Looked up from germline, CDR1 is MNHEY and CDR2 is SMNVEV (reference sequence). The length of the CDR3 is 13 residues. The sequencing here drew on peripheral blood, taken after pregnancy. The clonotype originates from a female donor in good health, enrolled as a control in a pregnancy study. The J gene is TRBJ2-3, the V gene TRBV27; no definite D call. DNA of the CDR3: TGTGCCAGCAGAACAGTTTTCACAGATACGCAGTATTTT. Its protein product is CASRTVFTDTQYF.